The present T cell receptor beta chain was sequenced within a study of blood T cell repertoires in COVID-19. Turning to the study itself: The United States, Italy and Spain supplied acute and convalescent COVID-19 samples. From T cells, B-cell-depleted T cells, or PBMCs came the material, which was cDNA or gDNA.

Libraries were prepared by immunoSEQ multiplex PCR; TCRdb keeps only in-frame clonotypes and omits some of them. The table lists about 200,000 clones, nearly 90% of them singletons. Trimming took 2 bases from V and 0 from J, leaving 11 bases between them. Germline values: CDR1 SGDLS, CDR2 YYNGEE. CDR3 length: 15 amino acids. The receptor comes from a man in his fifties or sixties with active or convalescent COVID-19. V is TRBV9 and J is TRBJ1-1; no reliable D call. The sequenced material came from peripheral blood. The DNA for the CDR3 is TGTGCCAGCAGCGTTAACCCCACTATGAACACTGAAGCTTTCTTT. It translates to CASSVNPTMNTEAFF.